The rows below give T cell receptor beta chains drawn from one sample of a study of OX40 agonist ivuxolimab in advanced cancers. The table came from immunoSEQ multiplex PCR; TCRdb's copy has only in-frame clones and leaves some out. The sample yields approximately 12,000 clones, 67% seen once. This material consisted of CD4+ or CD8+ T cells sorted from blood, taken in a trial of the OX40 agonist ivuxolimab. The receptors come from an adult with an advanced solid tumor such as melanoma, head and neck, liver or kidney cancer. CDR3s include the opening cysteine and the closing phenylalanine or tryptophan. D genes are given only for firm matches. The size entry is marked missing in some rows and otherwise reads once, few, many or a size class.

CDR3aa,CDR3nt,j_gene,d_gene,abundance,v_gene
CGAGTGELFF,TGTGGAGCGGGCACCGGGGAGCTGTTTTTT,TRBJ2-2,.,many,TRBV19
CASMKGQGADEQFF,TGTGCCAGCATGAAAGGACAGGGGGCCGATGAGCAGTTCTTC,TRBJ2-1,TRBD1,once,TRBV2
CASSYAIGGEQFF,TGTGCCAGCAGTTATGCCATTGGAGGTGAGCAGTTCTTC,TRBJ2-1,.,once,TRBV6-6
CASSSLAGGYTDTQYF,TGTGCCAGCAGCAGCTTAGCGGGAGGGTATACAGATACGCAGTATTTT,TRBJ2-3,TRBD2,.,TRBV5-8
CSALTSGRTDTQYF,TGCAGCGCCCTGACTAGCGGTCGAACAGATACGCAGTATTTT,TRBJ2-3,TRBD2,.,TRBV29-1
CASTLTGAGDPEQYF,TGTGCCAGCACACTCACGGGGGCGGGAGATCCCGAGCAGTACTTC,TRBJ2-7,.,once,TRBV7-2
CASSNSYNQPQHF,TGTGCCAGTAGTAACAGCTACAATCAGCCCCAGCATTTT,TRBJ1-5,.,few,TRBV19
CASSRGQGLISSTDTQYF,TGCGCCAGCAGCCGGGGACAGGGCCTAATCTCTAGCACAGATACGCAGTATTTT,TRBJ2-3,TRBD1,.,TRBV4-1
CASSQDDGSRNEQYF,TGTGCCAGCAGCCAAGATGACGGATCTAGGAACGAGCAGTACTTC,TRBJ2-7,.,.,TRBV4-2
CASSEGRALYEQFF,TGTGCCAGCAGTGAAGGGAGGGCCTTGTATGAGCAGTTCTTC,TRBJ2-1,.,few,TRBV2
CASSFSGYPRDTQYF,TGTGCCAGCAGTTTTAGCGGGTACCCTCGAGATACGCAGTATTTT,TRBJ2-3,TRBD2,.,TRBV7-2
CALDRGDYGYTF,TGTGCCCTGGACAGGGGAGACTATGGCTACACCTTC,TRBJ1-2,TRBD1,medium-sized,TRBV7-2
CAWEPLRNSPLHF,TGTGCCTGGGAGCCGTTAAGGAATTCACCCCTCCACTTT,TRBJ1-6,.,few,TRBV30
CASSLGQDLYNSPLHF,TGTGCCAGCAGCTTGGGACAAGACCTCTATAATTCACCCCTCCACTTT,TRBJ1-6,.,few,TRBV7-9
CASSSGGSYGYTF,TGTGCCAGCAGCTCAGGGGGGAGCTATGGCTACACCTTC,TRBJ1-2,TRBD1,.,TRBV9
CASSLMGTEAFF,TGTGCCAGCAGCTTAATGGGAACTGAAGCTTTCTTT,TRBJ1-1,.,.,TRBV7-9
CASRLRNQPQHF,TGTGCCAGCAGGCTGAGAAACCAGCCCCAGCATTTT,TRBJ1-5,.,.,TRBV6-5
CARQGGRDNEQFF,TGTGCCAGACAGGGGGGGAGGGACAATGAGCAGTTCTTC,TRBJ2-1,.,.,TRBV2
CASSSTGGNQPQHF,TGTGCCAGCAGTTCGACGGGGGGCAATCAGCCCCAGCATTTT,TRBJ1-5,.,.,TRBV6-6
CASSLVRAGGRNEQYF,TGTGCCAGCAGCTTGGTTAGGGCAGGGGGCAGAAACGAGCAGTACTTC,TRBJ2-7,TRBD1,.,TRBV5-6
CASSALRGENTEAFF,TGTGCCAGCAGCGCCCTGAGGGGCGAGAACACTGAAGCTTTCTTT,TRBJ1-1,.,.,TRBV7-9
CASTFGGNEQFF,TGTGCCAGCACCTTCGGGGGGAATGAGCAGTTCTTC,TRBJ2-1,TRBD2,.,TRBV16
CASFSLSRKTYGYTF,TGTGCCAGCTTTAGCTTGTCAAGAAAGACCTATGGCTACACCTTC,TRBJ1-2,.,.,TRBV9
CASSIRGGDGYTF,TGTGCCAGCAGCATCCGAGGCGGGGATGGCTACACCTTC,TRBJ1-2,.,.,TRBV4-2
CASSEGTSGEYEQYF,TGTGCCAGCAGCGAAGGGACTAGCGGGGAATACGAGCAGTACTTC,TRBJ2-7,TRBD2,few,TRBV7-6
CASNRQGSTEAFF,TGTGCCAGCAACCGACAGGGTAGCACTGAAGCTTTCTTT,TRBJ1-1,TRBD1,.,TRBV6-4
CASSLGTGDDYGYTF,TGTGCCAGCAGCTTAGGGACAGGGGATGACTATGGCTACACCTTC,TRBJ1-2,TRBD1,.,TRBV7-6
CASSLGGNEQYF,TGTGCCAGCAGCTTAGGAGGGAACGAGCAGTACTTC,TRBJ2-7,.,.,TRBV4-2
CASSLAGGYEQFF,TGTGCCAGCAGCTTAGCAGGGGGCTATGAGCAGTTCTTC,TRBJ2-1,TRBD1,.,TRBV11-2
CASSRDLWRFF,TGTGCCAGCAGCCGGGACTTATGGCGGTTCTTC,TRBJ2-1,.,.,TRBV7-9
CASSPEGQGNTGELFF,TGCGCCAGCAGCCCGGAGGGGCAGGGAAACACCGGGGAGCTGTTTTTT,TRBJ2-2,.,.,TRBV5-1
CASSIGGYTEAFF,TGTGCCAGTAGTATTGGGGGGTACACTGAAGCTTTCTTT,TRBJ1-1,.,.,TRBV19
CASSYSVQVSYEQYF,TGTGCCAGCAGTTACTCTGTCCAGGTTTCCTACGAGCAGTACTTC,TRBJ2-7,.,few,TRBV6-5
CASKDDTYEQYF,TGCGCCAGCAAGGACGATACCTACGAGCAGTACTTC,TRBJ2-7,.,few,TRBV10-1
CASSDPAEVNIQYF,TGTGCCAGCAGTGACCCGGCGGAAGTAAACATTCAGTACTTC,TRBJ2-4,.,.,TRBV28
CASSLGPGGRRSEKLFF,TGTGCCAGCAGCTTAGGCCCCGGGGGCCGGCGGAGTGAAAAACTGTTTTTT,TRBJ1-4,.,once,TRBV13
CASSSGTFEGDEQYF,TGTGCCAGCAGCTCCGGGACTTTCGAGGGGGACGAGCAGTACTTC,TRBJ2-7,.,few,TRBV28
CASSQGGAGAFF,TGTGCCAGCAGCCAAGGGGGGGCGGGAGCTTTCTTT,TRBJ1-1,.,.,TRBV4-2
CASSLDRGYNSPLHF,TGTGCCAGCAGCTTGGATCGGGGCTACAATTCACCCCTCCACTTT,TRBJ1-6,.,.,TRBV5-8
CASSLIGTSGRVSTDTQYF,TGTGCCAGCAGTTTAATCGGGACTAGCGGGAGGGTGAGCACAGATACGCAGTATTTT,TRBJ2-3,TRBD2,.,TRBV28
CASSLGGNEQYF,TGTGCCAGCAGCTTAGGAGGGAACGAGCAGTACTTC,TRBJ2-7,.,few,TRBV11-2
CASSLGGGDEAFF,TGTGCCAGCAGTTTGGGAGGGGGCGACGAAGCTTTCTTT,TRBJ1-1,TRBD1,once,TRBV27
CASSQVSRAGANVLTF,TGCGCCAGCAGCCAAGTAAGCAGGGCTGGGGCCAACGTCCTGACTTTC,TRBJ2-6,.,.,TRBV4-1
CASSLSAEETQYF,TGTGCCAGCAGTTTATCCGCCGAGGAGACCCAGTACTTC,TRBJ2-5,.,.,TRBV28
CASSQDGGTGTGELFF,TGCGCCAGCAGCCAAGATGGAGGGACTGGCACCGGGGAGCTGTTTTTT,TRBJ2-2,.,.,TRBV4-3
CASSYFGGNEQFF,TGTGCCAGCAGTTACTTTGGGGGTAATGAGCAGTTCTTC,TRBJ2-1,.,.,TRBV6-9
CASSYRDSYQPQHF,TGTGCCAGCAGTTACCGGGACAGTTATCAGCCCCAGCATTTT,TRBJ1-5,TRBD1,hyperexpanded,TRBV6-5
CASSLGAGQGYEQFF,TGTGCCAGCAGCTTAGGGGCAGGACAGGGTTATGAGCAGTTCTTC,TRBJ2-1,TRBD1,.,TRBV11-2
CASSPSPSGRTDTQYF,TGTGCCAGCAGTCCTTCTCCTAGCGGGAGGACAGATACGCAGTATTTT,TRBJ2-3,TRBD2,.,TRBV6-6
CASSRYGGVSDEQYF,TGTGCCAGCAGCCGCTATGGGGGGGTGAGCGACGAGCAGTACTTC,TRBJ2-7,TRBD2,.,TRBV7-9
CASSPLQGAVGELFF,TGTGCCAGCAGCCCCCTACAGGGGGCTGTCGGGGAGCTGTTTTTT,TRBJ2-2,TRBD1,.,TRBV2
CASSPEVSGVDNEQFF,TGCGCCAGCAGCCCGGAGGTTAGCGGGGTAGACAATGAGCAGTTCTTC,TRBJ2-1,TRBD2,.,TRBV5-1
CAWARGENTEAFF,TGTGCCTGGGCTAGGGGAGAGAACACTGAAGCTTTCTTT,TRBJ1-1,.,.,TRBV30
CASSEGQGNEQFF,TGTGCCAGCAGTGAAGGGCAGGGCAATGAGCAGTTCTTC,TRBJ2-1,.,.,TRBV6-1